These 20 T cell receptor beta chains share one sample of origin, sequenced in a study of T cells expressing NK-cell markers (TCRdb year 2020). Library generation was performed with 5' RACE. Sequencing used an Illumina HiSeq 2000. Following reprocessing of the reads by TCRdb, the data hold one row per CDR3 protein sequence and no DNA is available. The table kept for this sample lists some 440,000 distinct CDR3 sequences. The ten largest account for over 1.1% of the sample. The sequenced sample consisted of blood T cells: a sorted CD56 or NKG2C T cell subset, CD4+ or CD8+ T cells, or bulk PBMC T cells (not recorded which). These receptors were obtained from a woman between 50 and 59 years old in good health. Donor details come from another sample of the same person, matched by shared clones.

The chain is built from TRBV12-3 or TRBV12-4 and TRBJ2-4. This CDR3 is 15 amino acids long. This chain's CDR3 is CASSLFGIAKNIQYF.

The chain is built from TRBV9 and TRBJ2-1. CDR3 length equals 13 residues. Looked up from germline, CDR1 is SGDLS and CDR2 is YYNGEE. CDR3 loop: CASSVFASNEQFF. Combining the CDR3 with reference TRBV9 and TRBJ2-1 gives the whole variable domain DSGVTQTPKHLITATGQRVTLRCSPRSGDLSVYWYQQSLDQGLQFLIQYYNGEERAKGNILERFSAQQFPDLHSELNLSSLELGDSALYFCASSVFASNEQFFGPGTRLTVL.

J is TRBJ2-2 and V is TRBV24-1; TCRdb's assignment of TRBD2 cannot be checked, as there is no DNA. The CDR3 runs to 18 residues. CDR1 is KGHDR, CDR2 SFDVKD, per germline. The CDR3 sequence: CATSDFLAGGPNTGELFF.

The gene calls are TRBV2 and TRBJ2-3. Looked up from germline, CDR1 is SNHLY and CDR2 is FYNNEI. This CDR3 has 13 amino acids. The CDR3 is CASSESRTDTQYF.

The V gene is TRBV6-1, the J gene TRBJ1-1; TCRdb outputs TRBD1, but without DNA this stays unchecked. The length of the CDR3 is 15 residues. CDR1 is MNHNS and CDR2 is SASEGT in the germline V gene. The CDR3 region is CASSAEGGKGTEAFF.

The rearrangement uses TRBV20-1 and TRBJ1-5; there is no DNA to check the TCRdb D call of TRBD1. This CDR3 is built from 15 residues. CDR1 and CDR2 from the germline V gene are DFQATT and SNEGSKA (reference sequence). The CDR3 region is CSATRDNRRNQPQHF.

This chain connects TRBV4-2 to TRBJ1-1; TCRdb proposes TRBD1, but this gene call is untestable without DNA. Germline CDR1 and CDR2: LGHNA and YNFKEQ. The CDR3 runs 12 residues. CDR3 sequence reads: CASRRDRDRAFF.

The chain employs TRBV24-1 and TRBJ2-2; TCRdb's assignment of TRBD1 cannot be checked, as there is no DNA. Germline CDR1 is KGHDR and CDR2 is SFDVKD. The CDR3 spans 16 residues. CDR3 sequence reads: CATSDLGRTGSRELFF.

V gene TRBV5-6 combines with J gene TRBJ2-2; TCRdb selects TRBD1, and the lack of DNA leaves this call unchecked. The CDR3 spans 15 residues. CDR1 is SGHDT, CDR2 YYEEEE, per germline. CDR3: CASSRWGVNTGELFF.

This chain connects TRBV15 to TRBJ2-7; TCRdb lists TRBD1, though no DNA is available to test this call. The CDR3 contains 13 residues. Germline CDR1 is LNHNV and CDR2 is YYDKDF (reference sequence). CDR3 in amino acids: CAPSLGSPYEQYF.

The rearrangement joins TRBV27 to TRBJ2-3. CDR3 size: 13 residues. Germline CDR1 reads MNHEY; CDR2 reads SMNVEV (reference sequence). The CDR3: CASSSKSTDTQYF.

The chain uses TRBV10-3 and TRBJ2-7; the TCRdb D gene call, TRBD1, has no DNA to confirm it. Germline CDR1 and CDR2: ENHRY and SYGVKD. The CDR3 covers 12 residues. The CDR3: CAISASPDSIYF.

The chain carries TRBV11-2 and TRBJ2-5; checking the TCRdb D call of TRBD1 is not possible without DNA. The CDR3 spans 15 residues. Germline V CDR1 and CDR2: SGHAT, FQNNGV. CDR3 amino acids: CASSFFWSGEETQYF.

The rearrangement joins TRBV9 to TRBJ2-7; the D call from TCRdb, TRBD2, cannot be confirmed without DNA. Germline assignment: CDR1 SGDLS and CDR2 YYNGEE. The CDR3 extends over 16 amino acids. CDR3 in amino acids: CASSVEKAGSVYEQYF.

V is TRBV4-1 and J is TRBJ1-1; the D call from TCRdb, TRBD1, cannot be confirmed without DNA. The CDR3 extends over 14 amino acids. CDR1 is MGHRA, CDR2 YSYEKL, per germline. The CDR3 loop reads CASRGSRGWTEAFF.

The CDR3 region is CATSPGRIGELFF. The chain couples TRBV19 to TRBJ2-2; the D gene TCRdb calls, TRBD2, cannot be checked with no DNA. CDR1 LNHDA and CDR2 SQIVND come from the germline V gene (reference sequence). The CDR3 extends over 13 amino acids.

The chain joins TRBV12-3 or TRBV12-4 to TRBJ1-5; TCRdb calls TRBD1, which cannot be checked without DNA. CDR3 size: 14 residues. This CDR3 reads CASSSRDIYQPQHF.

V usage is TRBV7-9 and J usage is TRBJ2-3. The length of the CDR3 is 16 residues. Per the germline V gene, CDR1 is SEHNR and CDR2 is FQNEAQ (reference sequence). The CDR3 here is CASSLSGSRHTDTQYF.

The chain uses TRBV18 and TRBJ2-2; TCRdb designates TRBD2, a call that cannot be tested without DNA. Germline lookup yields CDR1 KGHSH and CDR2 LQKENI. The CDR3 runs 17 residues. CDR3 sequence reads: CASLRENARLYTGELFF. Supplemented by reference TRBV18 and TRBJ2-2, the full variable domain reads NAGVMQNPRHLVRRRGQEARLRCSPMKGHSHVYWYRQLPEEGLKFMVYLQKENIIDESGMPKERFSAEFPKEGPSILRIQQVVRGDSAAYFCASLRENARLYTGELFFGEGSRLTVL.

The CDR3 sequence: CASRTNYEQYF. The chain carries TRBV27 and TRBJ2-7. Germline assignment: CDR1 MNHEY and CDR2 SMNVEV (reference sequence). The CDR3 is made up of 11 amino acids.